The T cell receptor beta chain described here comes from a study of Ad26.COV2.S vaccination and SARS-CoV-2 variants. Study summary: The trial was COV1001 and the donor's arm was Ad26.COV2.S. Each vaccinee took Ad26.COV2.S intramuscularly, once or twice 56 days apart. Study-wide results and caveats: There was reportedly substantial breadth in spike-specific CD8+ and CD4+ T cell responses after vaccination.

The CDR3 spans 14 residues. V was trimmed by 0 bases and J by 0 bases, leaving 6 bases between them. Per germline, CDR1 MNHEY and CDR2 SMNVEV (reference sequence). Specified treatment: some 19 received Ad26.COV2.S at low or high dose, single or two shots; five or six received placebo; per-sample allocation not given. Collection of samples fell on day 63 after the first vaccine or placebo injection. The sample came from a Boston adult aged 18-55 years. Libraries were prepared by immunoSEQ multiplex PCR; TCRdb keeps only in-frame clonotypes and omits some of them. The sample shows over 400,000 clones, around 92% of them seen only once. As regards this clone: The antigen remains unidentified.

The V gene is TRBV27, the J gene TRBJ2-7, with D hard to call. The source material was peripheral blood, sampled in a trial of Ad26.COV2.S vaccine versus placebo. This clonotype was sampled from a person aged 18 to 59 who received the Ad26.COV2.S COVID-19 vaccine or a placebo. This CDR3 is CASSLSSGSYEQYF. CDR3 DNA sequence: TGTGCCAGCAGTTTATCGTCGGGCTCCTACGAGCAGTACTTC.